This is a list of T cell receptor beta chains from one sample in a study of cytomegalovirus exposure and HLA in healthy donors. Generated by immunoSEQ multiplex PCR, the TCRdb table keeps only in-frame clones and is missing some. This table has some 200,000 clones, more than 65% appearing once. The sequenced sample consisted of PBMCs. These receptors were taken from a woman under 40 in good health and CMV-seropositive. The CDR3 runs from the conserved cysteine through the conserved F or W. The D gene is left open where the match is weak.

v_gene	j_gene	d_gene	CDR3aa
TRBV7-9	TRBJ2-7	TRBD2	CASSRGTSGAYEQYF
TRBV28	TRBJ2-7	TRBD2	CASSLLAGGPLYEQYF
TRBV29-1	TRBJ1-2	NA	CSVVGVSRIGGYTF
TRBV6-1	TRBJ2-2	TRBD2	CASSEVVAGGIGIGELFF
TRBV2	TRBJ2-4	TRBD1	CASSEARATGGNIQYF
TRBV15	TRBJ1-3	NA	CATSREGRYTRSGNTIYF
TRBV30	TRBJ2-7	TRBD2	CAWSGRGLAGAGEQYF
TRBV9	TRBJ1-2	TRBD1	CASSGGQPNYGYTF
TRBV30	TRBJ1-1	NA	CAWSGWAEAFF
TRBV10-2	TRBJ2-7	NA	CASTPEEARHEQYF
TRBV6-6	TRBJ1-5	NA	CASSQSGPQHF
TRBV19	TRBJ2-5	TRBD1	CASSGQVGVSGTQYF
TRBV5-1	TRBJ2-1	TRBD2	CASGLSKTSGRPPEQFF
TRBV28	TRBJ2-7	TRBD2	CASSRYPNIAGGPGEQYF
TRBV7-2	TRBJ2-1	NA	CASSLERGAKQFF
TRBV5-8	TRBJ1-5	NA	CASSLDGYSNQPQHF
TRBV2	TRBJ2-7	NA	CASTRGYEQYF
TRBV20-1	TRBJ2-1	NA	CSALANEQFF
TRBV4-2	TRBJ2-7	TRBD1	CASSQGTGVGEQYF
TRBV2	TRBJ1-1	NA	CASEDTMNTEAFF
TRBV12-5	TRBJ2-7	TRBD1	CASGLSTGGRYEQYF
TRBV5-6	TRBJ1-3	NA	CASSFEISGNTIYF
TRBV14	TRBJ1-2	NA	CASSPQPGQRGYGYTF
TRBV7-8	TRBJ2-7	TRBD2	CASSIGTSGSYEQYF
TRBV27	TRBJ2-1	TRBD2	CASSFIGGRVPPNEQFF
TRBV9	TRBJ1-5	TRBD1	CASSLDGTANQPQHF
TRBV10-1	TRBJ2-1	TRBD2	CASSESGLAGLQFF
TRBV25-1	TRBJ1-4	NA	CASSESRGGGATEKLFF
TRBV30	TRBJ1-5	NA	CAWSPGRDNQPQHF
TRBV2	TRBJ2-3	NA	CASSAGRSSRDTQYF
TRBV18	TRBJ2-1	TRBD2	CASSPTGEGYNEQFF
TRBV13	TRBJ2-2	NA	CASAGNTGELFF
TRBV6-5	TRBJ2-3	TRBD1	CASSYRDRGTDTQYF
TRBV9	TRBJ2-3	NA	CASSVEVDITDTQYF
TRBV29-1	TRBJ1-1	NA	CSVEALKGAEAFF
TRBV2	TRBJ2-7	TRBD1	CASGQTGGQVEQYF
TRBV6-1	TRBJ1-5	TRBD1	CASSTGTAYQPQHF
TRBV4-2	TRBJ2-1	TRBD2	CASSQEFNLGLAGGLDEQFF
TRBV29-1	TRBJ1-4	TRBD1	CSVVGQGIEKLFF
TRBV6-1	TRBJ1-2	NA	CASSNNYGYTF
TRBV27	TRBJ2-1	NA	CASSQYNEQFF
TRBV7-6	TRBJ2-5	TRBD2	CASSPSGRRETQYF
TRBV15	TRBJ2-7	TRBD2	CATSRDRASGTYEQYF
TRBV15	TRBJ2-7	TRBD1	CATSRGTGGNEQYF
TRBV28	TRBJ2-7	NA	CASSRGYMSGFHEQYF
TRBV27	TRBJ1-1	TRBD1	CASSSTGQFSRTEAFF
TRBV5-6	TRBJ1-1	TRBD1	CASSGTDYTEAFF
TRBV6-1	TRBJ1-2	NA	CASSVNVVNRAYGYTF
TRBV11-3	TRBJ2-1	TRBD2	CASSLDGTSGRVAYNEQFF
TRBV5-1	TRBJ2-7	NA	CASSLQGKPAYEQYF
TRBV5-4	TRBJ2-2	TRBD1	CASSLGDRVAGELFF
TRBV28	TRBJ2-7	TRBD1	CASSFPQGASYEQYF
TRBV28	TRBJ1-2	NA	CAHMTGVYGYTF